The 25 T cell receptor beta chains listed next were all sequenced from one sample in a study of blood T cells in healthy people across ages. Primers used in a second PCR of roughly 6 to 12 cycles were a sample-barcoded 5' primer and a J-beta primer mix. MiXCR, run by TCRdb on the 5' RACE reads, gives a single entry per CDR3 protein. Among approximately 960,000 distinct CDR3 sequences, almost 30% were seen once, and the ten largest hold 10% to 13%. Separately, the same data were catalogued under a study of T cells of mothers and their children.

The sample taken for sequencing was blood. The receptors were gathered from a woman aged 40-49 years in good health.

The chain joins TRBV12-3 or TRBV12-4 to TRBJ1-4; TRBD1 matches 8 bases. This CDR3 has 15 residues. The trim removed 0 bases at V and 3 bases at J, leaving 0 bases unmatched. The CDR3 nucleotides read TGTGCCAGCAGTTTAGCGGGACAGGCTAATGAAAAACTGTTTTTT. Amino acid sequence: CASSLAGQANEKLFF.

CDR3 sequence reads: CASSYRTPSSYNEQFF. The CDR3 bases are TGTGCCAGCAGTTACCGGACGCCGAGCTCCTACAATGAGCAGTTCTTC. This chain joins TRBV6-5 and TRBJ2-1, with unresolved D. CDR3 length: 16 amino acids. CDR1 is MNHEY and CDR2 is SVGAGI in the germline V gene. V dropped 2 bases and J dropped 0 bases, with 11 bases sitting between them.

This clonotype was counted once. Relative to the germline gene, one junction end is altered; a read error may explain this. The chain employs TRBV7-6 and TRBJ2-6, with a tentative D call TRBD1 (5 bases). Germline lookup yields CDR1 SGHVS and CDR2 FNYEAQ. The CDR3 extends over 16 amino acids. The CDR3, as DNA: TGTGCCAGCAGCTTAGAATCTGGGGCTGGGGCCAACGTCGTGACTTTC. Its protein is CASSLESGAGANVVTF.

This clonotype was seen a handful of times. The chain joins TRBV24-1 to TRBJ2-3; D might be TRBD1 (6 bases). The CDR3 is 15 residues long. V was cut by 1 base and J by 4 bases, with 11 bases left in between. Germline-derived CDR1 and CDR2 are KGHDR and SFDVKD. As DNA, the CDR3 is TGTGCCACCAGTGATTTCAGGGGAGCGGCAGATACGCAGTATTTT. It translates to CATSDFRGAADTQYF.

In regard to this clonotype: This may be a read error: a much more frequent sequence differs by one nucleotide. This sequence joins TRBV12-3 or TRBV12-4 and TRBJ1-5; TRBD1 is a possible D gene (5 bases). CDR3 size: 13 residues. Trimming shortened V by 3 bases and J by 6 bases, and 9 bases separated the two germline ends. In DNA, the CDR3 is TGTGCCAGCAGTTTTTCGGGGGTTCAGCCCCAGCATTTT. Amino acid sequence: CASSFSGVQPQHF.

In its sample, this clonotype was seen many times. The rearrangement joins TRBV7-2 to TRBJ2-7, with D unclear. The CDR3 has 12 amino acids. Per the germline V gene, CDR1 is SGHTA and CDR2 is FQGNSA. The V end was cut by 4 bases, the J end by 4 bases, with 8 bases between. The CDR3, as DNA: TGTGCCAGCAGCTCAGAGTTATACGAGCAGTACTTC. It codes for CASSSELYEQYF.

Notes on this clonotype: One junction end disagrees with the germline gene, perhaps due to a read error. CDR3 protein: CAGSPPEPYEQYF. CDR3 in DNA: TGTGCCGGCAGTCCCCCAGAACCCTACGAGCAGTACTTC. The rearrangement joins TRBV12-3 or TRBV12-4 to TRBJ2-7, with no clear D. CDR3 length equals 13 residues.

This clonotype has a count of ten or more. The chain combines TRBV3-1 with TRBJ2-1; 11 positions agree with TRBD2. Trimming removed 4 bases from V and 5 bases from J; junction bases left unmatched: 4. The CDR3 runs 15 residues. CDR1 is LGHDT, CDR2 YNNKEL, per germline (reference sequence). The CDR3 nucleotides are TGTGCCAGCAGCCCGGCTAGCGGGGGGAACAATGAGCAGTTCTTC. It is translated as CASSPASGGNNEQFF.

This clonotype was detected a few times. V usage is TRBV6-6 and J usage is TRBJ2-7, with a weak D call TRBD1 (6 bases). The V end lost 0 bases, the J end lost 2 bases, and 14 bases lay between the germline ends. The CDR3 is 16 residues long. CDR1 MNHNY and CDR2 SVGAGI come from the germline V gene (reference sequence). The DNA for the CDR3 is TGTGCCAGCAGTTACTCGACAGGACAAATCGCCTACGAGCAGTACTTC. Its protein is CASSYSTGQIAYEQYF.

The DNA for the CDR3 is TGTGCCAGCAGTTTAAACGGCGTGGAGTTTACTGAAGCTTTCTTT. Its translation is CASSLNGVEFTEAFF. This chain connects TRBV27 to TRBJ1-1; D gene ambiguous. Germline-derived CDR1 and CDR2 are MNHEY and SMNVEV (reference sequence). This CDR3 contains 15 residues. With 2 bases removed from V and 5 bases from J, the gap between germline ends came to 15 bases.

About this clonotype: A read error may explain this, as a much larger clone is one base away. The chain employs TRBV7-9 and TRBJ2-7; 7 bases map to TRBD1. The CDR3 covers 14 residues. The germline CDR1 and CDR2 sequences are SEHNR and FQNEAQ (reference sequence). The CDR3 nucleotides read TGTGCCAGCAGTCCCGGGACAGACTCCTACGGGCAGTACTTC. This encodes CASSPGTDSYGQYF.

V and J are TRBV6-5 and TRBJ1-2, with D uncertain. V lost 0 bases and J 4 bases, leaving 9 bases between the germline ends. The CDR3 sequence is 14 residues long. Germline loops: CDR1 MNHEY, CDR2 SVGAGI. The CDR3 nucleotides are TGTGCCAGCAGTTACTCTGCAGCCCTCTATGGCTACACCTTC. Protein product: CASSYSAALYGYTF.

This clonotype has ten or more counts. The rearrangement links TRBV12-3 or TRBV12-4 to TRBJ2-5, with 7 bases that match TRBD1. The J segment lost 5 bases and the V segment lost 4 bases, leaving 7 bases of the junction unmatched. The CDR3 has 14 amino acids. CDR3 protein: CASSYRGRRETQYF. In DNA form, the CDR3 reads TGTGCCAGCAGTTACAGGGGCCGAAGGGAGACCCAGTACTTC.

Only a few counts were recorded for this clonotype. The chain is built from TRBV4-3 and TRBJ2-1, with 7 bases lining up with TRBD2. CDR1 and CDR2 from the germline V gene are LGHNA and YSLEER. The CDR3 consists of 16 residues. The V and J ends lost 3 bases and 6 bases, in that order; junction bases with no gene match: 11. CDR3 in amino acids: CASSQLGGMSGNEQFF. The DNA of the CDR3 is TGCGCCAGCAGCCAGCTGGGGGGGATGTCGGGCAATGAGCAGTTCTTC.

In this sample, this clonotype turned up a few times. The chain links TRBV20-1 to TRBJ2-3; 8 bases are shared with TRBD2. The CDR3 has 15 residues. The germline V gene has CDR1 DFQATT and CDR2 SNEGSKA (reference sequence). After removal of 5 bases from V and 2 bases from J, the junction contained 9 bases not matched to a gene. This CDR3 reads CSAPSLAVPTDTQYF. The CDR3 nucleotides read TGCAGTGCTCCCTCACTAGCGGTCCCCACAGATACGCAGTATTTT.

Notes on this clonotype: A read error may be the cause here, since a much bigger clone is one base away. The V call is TRBV6-6, the J call TRBJ2-4; 9 positions match TRBD1. Unmatched junction bases numbered 9, after V lost 5 bases and J lost 7 bases. The CDR3 consists of 15 residues. From germline, CDR1 is MNHNY and CDR2 SVGAGI (reference sequence). CDR3 nucleotides: TGTGCCAGCAGTGTTGGACAGGGGCAAATGAACATTCAGTACTTC. Protein sequence: CASSVGQGQMNIQYF.

The V call is TRBV10-3, the J call TRBJ1-5; 8 bases line up with TRBD1. V was clipped by 4 bases and J by 1 base; unmatched bases: 3. CDR3 length equals 15 residues. Germline-derived CDR1 and CDR2 are ENHRY and SYGVKD. The CDR3 bases are TGTGCCATCAGTGGGACAGGGATGAGCAATCAGCCCCAGCATTTT. Its translation is CAISGTGMSNQPQHF.

The chain combines TRBV7-2 with TRBJ1-4, with D uncertain. Trimming removed 5 bases from V and 1 base from J, with 11 bases in between. Germline V gene sequence: CDR1 SGHTA, CDR2 FQGNSA. The CDR3 consists of 15 residues. CDR3 amino acids: CASSPNRQTNEKLFF. CDR3 sequence (DNA): TGTGCCAGCAGCCCGAATAGGCAAACTAATGAAAAACTGTTTTTT.

This clonotype was detected ten times or more. The chain couples TRBV4-3 to TRBJ2-7; D is possibly TRBD1 or TRBD2 (5 bases each). The CDR3 runs to 15 residues. V dropped 1 base and J dropped 2 bases, with 12 bases sitting between them. Per germline, CDR1 LGHNA and CDR2 YSLEER. The CDR3 DNA reads as TGCGCCAGCAGCCAAGTCCCGGGACCCCCCTACGAGCAGTACTTC. Its translation is CASSQVPGPPYEQYF.

This chain joins TRBV12-3 or TRBV12-4 and TRBJ2-1; 8 bases map to TRBD2. The V segment lost 4 bases and the J segment 4 bases; nucleotides outside the gene matches: 6. CDR3 length: 15 amino acids. This CDR3 is CASSYRGGPYNEQFF. The CDR3 DNA reads TGTGCCAGCAGTTACCGCGGGGGGCCTTACAATGAGCAGTTCTTC.

This chain uses TRBV10-3 with TRBJ2-7; 11 nucleotides match TRBD2. V was clipped by 6 bases and J by 5 bases; unmatched bases: 12. The CDR3 loop spans 16 amino acids. CDR1 is ENHRY, CDR2 SYGVKD, per germline. This chain's CDR3 is CAIRTTSGVVADEQYF. The CDR3 bases are TGTGCCATCAGAACGACTAGCGGGGTAGTCGCTGACGAGCAGTACTTC.

The CDR3 reads CASGPDRWADTQYF. In DNA, the CDR3 is TGTGCCAGCGGACCTGACAGGTGGGCAGATACGCAGTATTTT. V gene TRBV6-2 or TRBV6-3 combines with J gene TRBJ2-3, with D possibly TRBD1 on 6 matching bases. The germline V gene has CDR1 MNHEY and CDR2 SVGEGT. Trimming took 8 bases from V and 4 from J, leaving 16 bases between them. The CDR3 is 14 residues long.

This chain links TRBV7-2 with TRBJ2-5, with 7 bases identical to TRBD1. Gene TRBJ2-7 matches the end of the DNA better, so the J call may be wrong. There are 14 residues in the CDR3. Germline assignment: CDR1 SGHTA and CDR2 FQGNSA. CDR3 DNA sequence: TGTGCCAGCAGCTCACAGGGGAGTATCTACGAGCAGTACTTC. As protein: CASSSQGSIYEQYF.

As for this clonotype: Since a much larger clone is just one base distant, this may be a read error. This CDR3 reads CANSLYSGDSPLHF. CDR3 DNA sequence: TGTGCCAACAGTTTATATTCGGGGGATTCACCCCTCCACTTT. The rearrangement uses TRBV12-3 or TRBV12-4 and TRBJ1-6, with a weak D call TRBD1 (5 bases). CDR3 length: 14 residues.

This clonotype was observed once. This chain links TRBV7-2 with TRBJ2-1; 7 bases fit TRBD2. This CDR3 is 14 amino acids long. V gave up 4 bases and J gave up 8 bases; unmatched junction bases: 8. Germline CDR1 is SGHTA and CDR2 is FQGNSA. The CDR3 sequence: CASSSSGNSHEQFF. CDR3 nucleotide sequence: TGTGCCAGCAGCTCAAGCGGGAATTCCCATGAGCAGTTCTTC. Based on the CDR3 plus reference TRBV7-2 and TRBJ2-1, the full variable domain is GAGVSQSPSNKVTEKGKDVELRCDPISGHTALYWYRQSLGQGLEFLIYFQGNSAPDKSGLPSDRFSAERTGGSVSTLTIQRTQQEDSAVYLCASSSSGNSHEQFFGPGTRLTVL.